This entry lists 28 T cell receptor beta chains sequenced from one sample in a study of blood T cell repertoires in COVID-19. Produced via immunoSEQ multiplex PCR; TCRdb's table is partial and in-frame only. The sample lists 140,000 or so clones; 70% to 90% were seen once. Sequenced material: PBMCs or T cells enriched from blood (not recorded which). The origin of the receptors is a woman between 40 and 50 years old who had recovered from COVID-19.

This chain uses TRBV3-1 (or the pseudogene TRBV3-2) with TRBJ1-2; 8 bases map to TRBD1. V was clipped by 6 bases and J by 4 bases; unmatched bases: 10. The CDR3 runs 15 residues. Per germline, CDR1 LGHDT and CDR2 YNNKEL (reference sequence). CDR3 amino acids: CASSPETGDSYGYTF. Here the CDR3 DNA reads TGTGCCAGCAGTCCAGAGACAGGGGATTCCTATGGCTACACCTTC.

The chain recombines TRBV10-2 with TRBJ2-5; 11 bases are a match to TRBD2. V lost 0 bases, J lost 1 base, and 4 bases stayed unmatched. This CDR3 is built from 17 residues. The germline gives CDR1 WSHSY, CDR2 SAAADI. CDR3 loop: CASSESPSGGIQETQYF. The DNA of the CDR3 is TGCGCCAGCAGTGAGTCCCCTAGCGGGGGGATCCAAGAGACCCAGTACTTC.

J is TRBJ1-5 and V is TRBV19, with TRBD1 identical over 11 bases. The junction had 13 bases not matched to a gene; V was cut back by 3 bases and J by 6 bases. The CDR3 is 18 residues long. Germline assignment: CDR1 LNHDA and CDR2 SQIVND (reference sequence). The CDR3 region is CASSINPQDRGRGQPQHF. As DNA, the CDR3 is TGTGCCAGTAGTATTAACCCTCAGGACAGGGGGCGAGGTCAGCCCCAGCATTTT.

J is TRBJ2-5 and V is TRBV27, with D unclear. V lost 4 bases and J lost 7, with 10 bases in between. The CDR3 consists of 12 residues. The germline gives CDR1 MNHEY, CDR2 SMNVEV (reference sequence). The CDR3 region is CASSSFSGTQYF. The CDR3 bases are TGTGCCAGCAGTTCCTTCTCGGGGACCCAGTACTTC.

V gene TRBV11-2 combines with J gene TRBJ2-7, with TRBD2 matching over 14 bases. V was clipped by 5 bases and J by 2 bases; unmatched bases: 2. Per germline, CDR1 SGHAT and CDR2 FQNNGV. The CDR3 length is 15 residues. CDR3 DNA sequence: TGTGCCAGCAGCCCGGGACTAGCGGGGGCCTACGAGCAGTACTTC. Protein: CASSPGLAGAYEQYF. Based on the CDR3 plus reference TRBV11-2 and TRBJ2-7, the full variable domain is EAGVAQSPRYKIIEKRQSVAFWCNPISGHATLYWYQQILGQGPKLLIQFQNNGVVDDSQLPKDRFSAERLKGVDSTLKIQPAKLEDSAVYLCASSPGLAGAYEQYFGPGTRLTVT.

CDR3 coding DNA: TGTGCCAGCAGCCAGGGGTCCCCCGCATATTCAACCGGGGAGCTGTTTTTT. Translating gives CASSQGSPAYSTGELFF. The V gene is TRBV13, the J gene TRBJ2-2, with D perhaps TRBD1 (6 bases). This CDR3 has 17 amino acids. Trimming pared 5 bases from V and 5 bases from J, leaving 21 bases between. CDR1 and CDR2 from the germline V gene are PRHDT and FYEKMQ (reference sequence). The full variable domain, its missing parts supplied by reference TRBV13 and TRBJ2-2, is AAGVIQSPRHLIKEKRETATLKCYPIPRHDTVYWYQQGPGQDPQFLISFYEKMQSDKGSIPDRFSAQQFSDYHSELNMSSLELGDSALYFCASSQGSPAYSTGELFFGEGSRLTVL.

The chain links TRBV15 to TRBJ1-5; D possibly corresponds to TRBD1 (5 bases). V gave up 3 bases and J gave up 0 bases, with 9 bases separating them. This CDR3 has 15 residues. CDR1 is LNHNV and CDR2 is YYDKDF in the germline V gene (reference sequence). The DNA for the CDR3 is TGTGCCACCAGCAGGGACACCGATAGCAATCAGCCCCAGCATTTT. Translating it yields CATSRDTDSNQPQHF.

V is TRBV2 and J is TRBJ2-2, with 8 bases identical to TRBD2. V was clipped by 6 bases and J by 5 bases; unmatched bases: 8. The CDR3 totals 15 residues. From germline, CDR1 is SNHLY and CDR2 FYNNEI. DNA of the CDR3: TGTGCCAGCAGCGGGAGCGGGAGTTGGACCGGGGAGCTGTTTTTT. Amino acids: CASSGSGSWTGELFF.

V gene TRBV7-3 combines with J gene TRBJ2-3; the D gene is possibly TRBD2 (5 bases). V was cut by 5 bases and J by 2 bases, with 14 bases left in between. The CDR3 is made up of 15 amino acids. CDR1 SGHTA and CDR2 FQGTGA come from the germline V gene. CDR3 sequence: CASSQDGDYTDTQYF. CDR3 nucleotides: TGTGCCAGCAGCCAGGACGGGGATTACACAGATACGCAGTATTTT.

The genes are TRBV7-9 and TRBJ1-2; no reliable D call. This CDR3 region has 17 residues. Trimming pared 5 bases from V and 6 bases from J, leaving 25 bases between. Germline CDR1 SEHNR, CDR2 FQNEAQ (reference sequence). CDR3 coding DNA: TGTGCCAGCAGCGCTCAAGGTGTCAGAGGTGAGAGGGATGGCTACACCTTC. Translating it yields CASSAQGVRGERDGYTF.

In its sample, this clone was seen many times. V usage is TRBV5-5 and J usage is TRBJ1-2; D is uncertain. Germline V gene lookup returns CDR1 SGHKS and CDR2 YYEKEE (reference sequence). Deletions cut 1 base from V and 4 bases from J, with 11 bases between. The CDR3 spans 14 residues. This chain's CDR3 is CASSLSLAGYGYTF. In nucleotides, the CDR3 is TGTGCCAGCAGCTTGAGTCTGGCAGGCTATGGCTACACCTTC.

The chain uses TRBV7-9 and TRBJ1-2, with 9 bases identical to TRBD1. The CDR3 is 16 residues long. CDR1 is SEHNR and CDR2 is FQNEAQ in the germline V gene (reference sequence). V gave up 2 bases and J gave up 4 bases; unmatched junction bases: 8. DNA of the CDR3: TGTGCCAGCAGCTTAAAGGGGGACAGGGCAGGCTATGGCTACACCTTC. Its translation: CASSLKGDRAGYGYTF.

The chain is built from TRBV9 and TRBJ2-3, with TRBD2 matching over 9 bases. J gave up 4 bases and V 0 bases, and 6 bases lay outside the gene matches. This CDR3 is 16 amino acids long. CDR1 and CDR2 (germline): SGDLS, YYNGEE. The DNA for the CDR3 is TGTGCCAGCAGCGTAGGCTTGCTAGCGGGGCCAGATACGCAGTATTTT. This gives the protein CASSVGLLAGPDTQYF.

This chain uses TRBV5-4 with TRBJ2-1, with 13 nucleotides matching TRBD2. The germline V gene encodes CDR1 SGHNT and CDR2 YYREEE (reference sequence). The CDR3 is made up of 15 amino acids. Trimming cost V 2 bases and J 8 bases; bases outside gene matches: 4. The CDR3 nucleotides are TGTGCCAGCAGCTTAACTAGCGGGAGGGCCTATGAGCAGTTCTTC. It encodes CASSLTSGRAYEQFF.

V gene TRBV2 combines with J gene TRBJ1-2, with 7 bases identical to TRBD1. Germline CDR1 and CDR2: SNHLY and FYNNEI. V was clipped by 5 bases and J by 6 bases; unmatched bases: 9. This CDR3 comprises 14 residues. As DNA, the CDR3 is TGTGCCAGCAGTCGGGCACAGGGGTTGGATGGCTACACCTTC. Its protein product is CASSRAQGLDGYTF.

This chain joins TRBV4-1 and TRBJ2-7, with D maybe TRBD1 (5 bases). Germline values: CDR1 MGHRA, CDR2 YSYEKL. Trimming removed 1 base at V and 1 base at J, with 14 bases between. The CDR3 extends over 16 amino acids. The DNA for the CDR3 is TGCGCCAGCAGCCAAGTTCCAGGGCTAAGGTCCTACGAGCAGTACTTC. Translating gives CASSQVPGLRSYEQYF.

The V gene is TRBV10-3, the J gene TRBJ1-1, with 8 bases that match TRBD1. CDR1 and CDR2 from the germline V gene are ENHRY and SYGVKD. This CDR3 has 14 residues. V lost 4 bases and J lost 3; bases outside the gene matches: 4. This chain's CDR3 is CAISGTGWDTEAFF. The CDR3 region has the DNA TGTGCCATCAGTGGGACAGGGTGGGACACTGAAGCTTTCTTT.

The chain recombines TRBV28 with TRBJ1-2, with D unresolved. In germline, CDR1 is MDHEN, CDR2 SYDVKM. Trimming pared 9 bases from V and 4 bases from J, leaving 15 bases between. This CDR3 is built from 13 residues. CDR3 residues: CASYSGLGYGYTF. The CDR3 nucleotides are TGTGCCAGTTACAGCGGATTGGGCTATGGCTACACCTTC.

J is TRBJ2-5 and V is TRBV2; 10 bases agree with TRBD1. Germline V lookup: CDR1 SNHLY, CDR2 FYNNEI. This CDR3 is 15 amino acids long. Trimming removed 7 bases from V and 10 bases from J; junction bases left unmatched: 15. Here the CDR3 reads CASINLRDRGVGQYF. Here the CDR3 DNA reads TGTGCCAGCATAAACTTGAGGGACAGGGGTGTTGGCCAGTACTTC.

The V call is TRBV5-1, the J call TRBJ1-2, with TRBD1 matching 8 bases. CDR3 length equals 15 residues. The germline gives CDR1 SGHRS, CDR2 YFSETQ. V lost 6 bases to trimming and J lost 7 bases; unmatched junction nucleotides: 14. CDR3 loop: CASTSFLGQGGGYTF. The CDR3 DNA is TGCGCCAGCACATCGTTTTTAGGACAGGGAGGTGGCTACACCTTC.

This clone was observed once. V gene TRBV30 combines with J gene TRBJ2-3, with 14 bases matching TRBD2. Germline V gene data show CDR1 as GTSNPN and CDR2 as SVGIG (reference sequence). The CDR3 has 18 residues. V shed 1 base and J 4 bases; nucleotides not matched to a gene: 10. For the CDR3, the DNA is TGTGCCTGGAGTGGACTAGCGGGAGGGCCGCGGTTTGCAGATACGCAGTATTTT. It codes for CAWSGLAGGPRFADTQYF.

This sequence joins TRBV7-2 and TRBJ2-2; D is perhaps TRBD2 (6 bases). Trimming removed 1 base from V and 3 bases from J, with 12 bases in between. CDR3 length: 16 residues. Germline V lookup: CDR1 SGHTA, CDR2 FQGNSA. The CDR3 DNA reads as TGTGCCAGCAGCTTAGTTCTCGGGGGTTACACCGGGGAGCTGTTTTTT. This encodes CASSLVLGGYTGELFF.

This CDR3 reads CASSISLDRVYTEAFF. CDR3 in DNA: TGTGCCAGTAGTATTTCCCTGGACAGGGTATACACTGAAGCTTTCTTT. V gene TRBV19 combines with J gene TRBJ1-1; 8 positions agree with TRBD1. This CDR3 region has 16 residues. From germline, CDR1 is LNHDA and CDR2 SQIVND (reference sequence). J was trimmed by 3 bases and V by 3 bases; bases with no gene match: 9.

The rearrangement uses TRBV5-1 and TRBJ1-4; TRBD1 is a possible D gene (6 bases). CDR3 length equals 15 residues. Per the germline V gene, CDR1 is SGHRS and CDR2 is YFSETQ. Trimming shortened V by 4 bases and J by 0 bases, and 10 bases separated the two germline ends. In DNA form, the CDR3 reads TGCGCCAGCAGCAGGCGACAGGCAACTAATGAAAAACTGTTTTTT. Translated: CASSRRQATNEKLFF.

The chain combines TRBV7-8 with TRBJ2-1, with D perhaps TRBD2 (7 bases). In germline, CDR1 is SGHVS, CDR2 FQNEAQ. The CDR3 is made up of 14 amino acids. The germline V and J ends were trimmed by 0 bases and 10 bases, with 13 bases remaining between them. CDR3 loop: CASSLAAGAGEQFF. Written as DNA, the CDR3 is TGTGCCAGCAGCTTAGCCGCGGGGGCGGGGGAGCAGTTCTTC.

The chain uses TRBV27 and TRBJ1-3; 8 nucleotides line up with TRBD1. The V gene end was trimmed by 3 bases and the J gene end by 2 bases; junction bases not matched to a gene: 6. The CDR3 extends over 16 amino acids. CDR1 and CDR2 from the germline V gene are MNHEY and SMNVEV (reference sequence). The CDR3 protein is CASSLSTGGPGNTIYF. For the CDR3, the DNA is TGTGCCAGCAGTTTGTCAACAGGGGGGCCTGGAAACACCATATATTTT.

This clone was observed a single time. In nucleotides, the CDR3 is TGTGCCAGCAGCTTAGCGCGAACAAAGCTTCTAGAGCGTCAGCCCCAGCATTTT. As protein: CASSLARTKLLERQPQHF. The V gene is TRBV7-8, the J gene TRBJ1-5; D unresolved. V was cut by 0 bases and J by 6 bases, with 21 bases left in between. This CDR3 contains 18 residues. From germline, CDR1 is SGHVS and CDR2 FQNEAQ.

V and J are TRBV20-1 and TRBJ2-7; 9 bases map to TRBD1. CDR3 size: 11 residues. Germline assignment: CDR1 DFQATT and CDR2 SNEGSKA (reference sequence). V was pared by 6 bases and J by 4 bases, with 1 base of the junction left unmatched. CDR3 protein: CSAGTGYEQYF. CDR3 bases: TGCAGTGCGGGGACAGGGTACGAGCAGTACTTC.